Presented here are 16 T cell receptor beta chains from one specimen sequenced in a study of OX40 agonist ivuxolimab in advanced cancers. Data came from immunoSEQ multiplex PCR; TCRdb stores just in-frame clones and leaves some out. This sample has some 79,000 clones, with approximately 88% found just once. The sequences come from CD4+ or CD8+ T cells sorted from blood, collected in a trial of the OX40 agonist ivuxolimab. These receptors all stem from an adult with an advanced solid tumor such as melanoma, head and neck, liver or kidney cancer.

The chain employs TRBV11-3 and TRBJ2-7; maybe TRBD2 (5 bases). V lost 5 bases to trimming and J lost 3 bases, with 17 bases between them. This CDR3 contains 15 residues. Germline V CDR1 and CDR2: SGHNT, YENEEA. The CDR3 nucleotides read TGTGCCAGCAGCCCAGGTGGGTCGGGGATCTACGAGCAGTACTTC. This codes for CASSPGGSGIYEQYF.

This chain uses TRBV2 with TRBJ1-1; D is unresolved. The V end was cut by 7 bases, the J end by 0 bases, with 9 bases between. Germline V CDR1 and CDR2: SNHLY, FYNNEI. This CDR3 contains 13 residues. The CDR3 spells CASNEIVNTEAFF. The CDR3, as DNA: TGTGCCAGCAACGAGATTGTGAACACTGAAGCTTTCTTT.

The rearrangement uses TRBV28 and TRBJ2-5, with D possibly TRBD1 on 7 matching bases. The germline V and J ends were trimmed by 2 bases and 5 bases, with 15 bases remaining between them. This CDR3 spans 15 amino acids. The germline CDR1 and CDR2 sequences are MDHEN and SYDVKM. The CDR3 protein is CASSLGGGRGETQYF. As DNA, the CDR3 is TGTGCCAGCAGTTTAGGAGGGGGCCGGGGGGAGACCCAGTACTTC.

This sequence joins TRBV2 and TRBJ2-7, with 12 bases matching TRBD2. This CDR3 spans 15 amino acids. Trimming at V came to 5 bases and at J to 4 bases, leaving 6 bases not matched to a gene. Per germline, CDR1 SNHLY and CDR2 FYNNEI. The CDR3 region has the DNA TGTGCCAGCAGTCCTCGGACTAGCGGGACATACGAGCAGTACTTC. This codes for CASSPRTSGTYEQYF. The variable domain in full, with the rest retrieved from reference TRBV2 and TRBJ2-7, is EPEVTQTPSHQVTQMGQEVILRCVPISNHLYFYWYRQILGQKVEFLVSFYNNEISEKSEIFDDQFSVERPDGSNFTLKIRSTKLEDSAMYFCASSPRTSGTYEQYFGPGTRLTVT.

The chain uses TRBV6-6 and TRBJ1-1; D is unresolved. Germline V gene sequence: CDR1 MNHNY, CDR2 SVGAGI (reference sequence). This CDR3 contains 15 residues. The ends were cut back, 0 bases at V and 1 base at J, with 9 bases in the middle. This CDR3 reads CASSYSLRTNTEAFF. DNA for the CDR3: TGTGCCAGCAGTTACTCGCTCCGGACGAACACTGAAGCTTTCTTT.

This clone has just a few counts. The chain couples TRBV2 to TRBJ1-2; D is uncertain. CDR3 length: 11 amino acids. The germline V and J ends were trimmed by 4 bases and 11 bases, with 11 bases remaining between them. Germline V gives CDR1 SNHLY, CDR2 FYNNEI. For the CDR3, the DNA is TGTGCCAGCAGTGGCCCCGATCCTTACACCTTC. It translates to CASSGPDPYTF.

V usage is TRBV5-4 and J usage is TRBJ2-2; 11 nucleotides match TRBD2. Per germline, CDR1 SGHNT and CDR2 YYREEE (reference sequence). The CDR3 extends over 16 amino acids. J gave up 1 base and V 3 bases, and 2 bases lay outside the gene matches. CDR3: CASSSGTSGNTGELFF. Written as DNA, the CDR3 is TGTGCCAGCAGCTCAGGGACTAGCGGGAACACCGGGGAGCTGTTTTTT.

This clone appeared a few times. The chain combines TRBV10-3 with TRBJ2-7; D assignment may be TRBD1 or TRBD2 (6 bases each). CDR1 is ENHRY and CDR2 is SYGVKD in the germline V gene. The germline V and J ends were trimmed by 4 bases and 9 bases, with 13 bases remaining between them. The CDR3 spans 12 residues. The CDR3 coding sequence is TGTGCCATCAGTGGGTATGAGGGGGGGCAGTACTTC. It is translated as CAISGYEGGQYF.

The V call is TRBV18, the J call TRBJ2-4, with a possible D match to TRBD1 (6 bases). The CDR3 sequence is 15 residues long. V was cut by 0 bases and J by 2 bases, with 8 bases left in between. The germline CDR1 and CDR2 sequences are KGHSH and LQKENI. The CDR3 sequence: CASSPPDSPKNIQYF. CDR3 DNA sequence: TGTGCCAGCTCACCACCGGACAGCCCCAAAAACATTCAGTACTTC.

In this sample, this clone turned up a few times. The V and J genes are TRBV6-1 and TRBJ1-2; D remains ambiguous. Germline V gene sequence: CDR1 MNHNS, CDR2 SASEGT. CDR3 size: 12 residues. The V end was cut by 10 bases, the J end by 0 bases, with 9 bases between. The CDR3 DNA reads as TGTGCCACGGCCCCAGCTAACTATGGCTACACCTTC. As protein: CATAPANYGYTF.

The chain recombines TRBV11-3 with TRBJ2-5, with TRBD2 matching over 11 bases. This CDR3 has 17 residues. The germline gives CDR1 SGHNT, CDR2 YENEEA. V dropped 5 bases and J dropped 1; count of bases not matched to a gene: 9. Written as DNA, the CDR3 is TGTGCCAGCAGCCTAGGGGGGACTAGCGGTTTCCAAGAGACCCAGTACTTC. Translated: CASSLGGTSGFQETQYF.

The V and J genes are TRBV4-1 and TRBJ2-1; a possible D gene is TRBD2 (5 bases). CDR1 is MGHRA and CDR2 is YSYEKL in the germline V gene. Between the trimmed V and J ends, which lost 0 bases and 1 base, there was a span of 13 bases. The CDR3 is 17 residues long. CDR3 sequence (DNA): TGCGCCAGCAGCCAAGAAGGCGGGTTTGGATCCTACAATGAGCAGTTCTTC. Translated: CASSQEGGFGSYNEQFF.

CDR3 amino acids: CASSNPVGNTEAFF. CDR3 nucleotides: TGTGCCAGCAGTAACCCCGTAGGGAACACTGAAGCTTTCTTT. The V call is TRBV6-5, the J call TRBJ1-1, with D unresolved. Trimming stripped 5 bases from V and 1 base from J, with 11 bases between. Germline V CDR1 and CDR2: MNHEY, SVGAGI. CDR3 length equals 14 residues.

This chain uses TRBV7-6 with TRBJ2-3; D might be TRBD2 (5 bases). CDR3 length equals 17 residues. V was cut by 0 bases and J by 0 bases, with 13 bases left in between. Germline assignment: CDR1 SGHVS and CDR2 FNYEAQ. The CDR3 is CASSLASSRTSTDTQYF. Here the CDR3 DNA reads TGTGCCAGCAGCTTAGCTTCTTCTAGGACTAGCACAGATACGCAGTATTTT.

The rearrangement links TRBV9 to TRBJ2-5; D is possibly TRBD2 (6 bases). The germline V gene encodes CDR1 SGDLS and CDR2 YYNGEE. V was cut by 4 bases and J by 5 bases, with 9 bases left in between. The CDR3 covers 12 residues. In DNA form, the CDR3 reads TGTGCCAGCAGCAGGGACTGGGAGACCCAGTACTTC. Translated, it gives CASSRDWETQYF.

In DNA form, the CDR3 reads TGTGCCAGCAGGGATCTGGGGGAGACCCAGTACTTC. This codes for CASRDLGETQYF. The chain links TRBV7-9 to TRBJ2-5; D is ambiguous. Germline CDR1 reads SEHNR; CDR2 reads FQNEAQ (reference sequence). The CDR3 runs to 12 residues. V shed 6 bases and J shed 5 bases, with 10 bases lying between them. Looking up the rest from reference TRBV7-9 and TRBJ2-5 gives the full variable domain: DTGVSQNPRHKITKRGQNVTFRCDPISEHNRLYWYRQTLGQGPEFLTYFQNEAQLEKSRLLSDRFSAERPKGSFSTLEIQRTEQGDSAMYLCASRDLGETQYFGPGTRLLVL.